These 27 T cell receptor beta chains came from one sample sequenced in a study of technical replicates of blood from a handful of donors. Method: immunoSEQ multiplex PCR; TCRdb's copy keeps in-frame clones and lacks some. The table has about 50,000 clones, roughly 95% seen once. The sequenced material came from PBMCs. All receptors derive from a human donor in good health. Some clones in this sample may be carry-over from other donors' samples.

The genes are TRBV5-1 and TRBJ1-3; D is uncertain. From germline, CDR1 is SGHRS and CDR2 YFSETQ. The V end lost 4 bases, the J end lost 0 bases, and 11 bases lay between the germline ends. CDR3 size: 15 residues. CDR3 residues: CASSLTGLSGNTIYF. DNA of the CDR3: TGCGCCAGCAGCCTGACCGGACTCTCTGGAAACACCATATATTTT.

The genes are TRBV7-2 and TRBJ2-7; 8 bases align to TRBD2. CDR1 SGHTA and CDR2 FQGNSA come from the germline V gene. The CDR3 runs 15 residues. J was trimmed by 4 bases and V by 1 base; bases with no gene match: 6. In nucleotides, the CDR3 is TGTGCCAGCAGCTTAGTGGCGGGGGGCTTATACGAGCAGTACTTC. This encodes CASSLVAGGLYEQYF.

The V call is TRBV5-1, the J call TRBJ1-3; D perhaps matches TRBD1 (6 bases). V was cut by 4 bases and J by 7 bases, with 21 bases left in between. The germline CDR1 and CDR2 sequences are SGHRS and YFSETQ. CDR3 length equals 16 residues. CDR3 sequence reads: CASSPAGGGFVNTIYF. The CDR3, as DNA: TGCGCCAGCAGCCCGGCCGGGGGGGGCTTTGTGAACACCATATATTTT.

This chain links TRBV7-9 with TRBJ2-3, with 14 bases that match TRBD2. The CDR3 covers 16 residues. Germline V gene sequence: CDR1 SEHNR, CDR2 FQNEAQ (reference sequence). The V and J ends lost 3 bases and 6 bases, in that order; junction bases with no gene match: 5. Written as DNA, the CDR3 is TGTGCCAGCAGCTTCTCCGGACTAGCGGGGGGTGATACGCAGTATTTT. Translated: CASSFSGLAGGDTQYF.

The chain links TRBV13 to TRBJ1-6; D gene unclear. This CDR3 has 15 residues. Trimming cost V 2 bases and J 8 bases, with 13 bases left between them. CDR1 is PRHDT, CDR2 FYEKMQ, per germline (reference sequence). The chain's CDR3 is CASSLYGSRDSPLHF. CDR3 sequence (DNA): TGTGCCAGCAGCTTATATGGTTCGAGGGATTCACCCCTCCACTTT.

The gene calls are TRBV7-9 and TRBJ2-7, with 10 positions matching TRBD2. The CDR3 consists of 16 residues. Trimming took 4 bases from V and 2 from J; bases not matched to a gene: 8. From germline, CDR1 is SEHNR and CDR2 FQNEAQ (reference sequence). In DNA, the CDR3 is TGTGCCAGCAGCTCACAATTAGCGGGAGGCCCCTACGAGCAGTACTTC. Amino acids: CASSSQLAGGPYEQYF. Variable domain in full (rest from reference TRBV7-9 and TRBJ2-7): DTGVSQNPRHKITKRGQNVTFRCDPISEHNRLYWYRQTLGQGPEFLTYFQNEAQLEKSRLLSDRFSAERPKGSFSTLEIQRTEQGDSAMYLCASSSQLAGGPYEQYFGPGTRLTVT.

J is TRBJ2-3 and V is TRBV5-1; D is perhaps TRBD2 (7 bases). CDR3 length: 16 amino acids. Germline CDR1 is SGHRS and CDR2 is YFSETQ. The V end lost 3 bases, the J end lost 2 bases, and 16 bases lay between the germline ends. This CDR3 reads CASSWWGGRFTDTQYF. DNA for the CDR3: TGCGCCAGCAGCTGGTGGGGGGGGCGTTTCACAGATACGCAGTATTTT.

The chain couples TRBV15 to TRBJ2-5, with TRBD1 as a possible D gene (7 bases). The CDR3 is 16 residues long. V was clipped by 2 bases and J by 4 bases, with 17 bases between them. The germline CDR1 and CDR2 sequences are LNHNV and YYDKDF (reference sequence). CDR3 bases: TGTGCCACCAGCAGATTGACAGGGCGGGGAAGAGAGACCCAGTACTTC. Protein sequence: CATSRLTGRGRETQYF.

J is TRBJ2-2 and V is TRBV5-1, with TRBD1 matching 12 bases. Per the germline V gene, CDR1 is SGHRS and CDR2 is YFSETQ. V was clipped by 4 bases and J by 2 bases; unmatched bases: 9. The CDR3 is made up of 18 amino acids. CDR3 residues: CASSPKGQGARNTGELFF. The CDR3 bases are TGCGCCAGCAGCCCAAAGGGACAGGGGGCGCGCAACACCGGGGAGCTGTTTTTT.

This clone was recorded a few times. The chain recombines TRBV6-5 with TRBJ1-1, with TRBD1 matching 8 bases. Germline CDR1 and CDR2: MNHEY and SVGAGI. The CDR3 sequence is 15 residues long. With V trimmed by 5 bases and J by 2 bases, 7 bases remained unmatched. In DNA form, the CDR3 reads TGTGCCAGCAGTACGAGACAGGGGATTAACACTGAAGCTTTCTTT. This encodes CASSTRQGINTEAFF.

The V and J genes are TRBV7-2 and TRBJ1-2; TRBD1 is a possible D gene (6 bases). V shed 5 bases and J shed 4 bases, with 11 bases lying between them. The germline V gene encodes CDR1 SGHTA and CDR2 FQGNSA. This CDR3 has 13 residues. The CDR3 region has the DNA TGTGCCAGCAGCCCTCGGGACACCTATGGCTACACCTTC. Its translation is CASSPRDTYGYTF.

This clone was counted between two and nine times. The chain links TRBV4-3 to TRBJ2-1, with 15 positions matching TRBD2. CDR1 is LGHNA and CDR2 is YSLEER in the germline V gene. V was clipped by 0 bases and J by 1 base; unmatched bases: 7. The CDR3 runs to 20 residues. CDR3 in DNA: TGCGCCAGCAGCCAAGATGTGGGACTAGCGGGAGGTCGGTCCTACAATGAGCAGTTCTTC. Encoded protein: CASSQDVGLAGGRSYNEQFF.

This chain connects TRBV29-1 to TRBJ1-1; no clear D. The germline V and J ends were trimmed by 6 bases and 1 base, with 6 bases remaining between them. The germline V gene encodes CDR1 SQVTM and CDR2 ANQGSEA. This CDR3 spans 11 amino acids. The CDR3 protein is CSVGRNTEAFF. The CDR3 nucleotides are TGCAGCGTGGGCCGGAACACTGAAGCTTTCTTT.

This sequence joins TRBV5-3 and TRBJ2-7; 8 bases map to TRBD2. TRBV5-3 qualifies as an ORF whose function is uncertain. With V trimmed by 4 bases and J by 0 bases, 18 bases remained unmatched. This CDR3 has 19 amino acids. The CDR3 loop reads CARSPRAGDLNPSSYEQYF. The CDR3 DNA sequence: TGTGCCAGAAGCCCGAGAGCGGGAGACCTAAACCCGAGCTCCTACGAGCAGTACTTC.

The genes are TRBV6-1 and TRBJ2-1; TRBD2 matches 11 bases. The CDR3 spans 15 residues. The junction had 5 bases not matched to a gene; V was cut back by 3 bases and J by 7 bases. The germline V gene has CDR1 MNHNS and CDR2 SASEGT. CDR3: CASSEGLAVLNEQFF. For the CDR3, the DNA is TGTGCCAGCAGTGAGGGACTAGCGGTACTGAATGAGCAGTTCTTC.

V usage is TRBV6-5 and J usage is TRBJ1-5, with 8 bases that match TRBD1. V shed 0 bases, J shed 6 bases, and the junction held 7 bases outside the gene matches. The CDR3 loop spans 16 amino acids. Germline CDR1 reads MNHEY; CDR2 reads SVGAGI. The CDR3 nucleotides are TGTGCCAGCAGTTACTCGATGCAGGGGGCTGGTCAGCCCCAGCATTTT. Amino acid sequence: CASSYSMQGAGQPQHF.

This clone was detected once. This sequence joins TRBV27 and TRBJ1-6, with D tentatively TRBD1 (6 bases). The V gene lost 6 bases and the J gene lost 14 bases, with 23 bases spanning the gap. Germline CDR1 and CDR2: MNHEY and SMNVEV (reference sequence). The CDR3 contains 15 residues. CDR3 in amino acids: CASRTGTSATITLHF. CDR3 coding DNA: TGTGCCAGCAGGACCGGGACATCGGCTACAATCACCCTCCACTTT.

V is TRBV6-1 and J is TRBJ2-3; no reliable D call. Trimming stripped 4 bases from V and 1 base from J, with 6 bases between. CDR3 size: 13 residues. Germline assignment: CDR1 MNHNS and CDR2 SASEGT. CDR3 amino acids: CASSAHGTDTQYF. In DNA form, the CDR3 reads TGTGCCAGCAGTGCCCATGGCACAGATACGCAGTATTTT.

The chain is built from TRBV20-1 and TRBJ1-5; possibly TRBD1 for D (5 bases). The CDR3 has 11 residues. Germline loops: CDR1 DFQATT, CDR2 SNEGSKA (reference sequence). V was trimmed by 4 bases and J by 6 bases, leaving 7 bases between them. The CDR3 DNA reads as TGCAGTGCTACAAGGGGTCAGCCCCAGCATTTT. This encodes CSATRGQPQHF.

The rearrangement uses TRBV7-2 and TRBJ1-2; 7 bases align to TRBD1. This CDR3 is built from 13 residues. Germline CDR1 and CDR2: SGHTA and FQGNSA. With 11 bases clipped from V and 8 bases from J, the junction kept 14 bases outside the gene matches. CDR3: CAGEGGIRGGYTF. CDR3 DNA sequence: TGTGCCGGGGAAGGGGGCATCCGTGGCGGCTACACCTTC.

This chain uses TRBV6-5 with TRBJ1-3; D is perhaps TRBD1 (5 bases). The CDR3 sequence is 14 residues long. Germline CDR1 and CDR2: MNHEY and SVGAGI. V lost 0 bases and J lost 8, with 11 bases in between. This CDR3 is CASSYSGGLDTIYF. CDR3 in DNA: TGTGCCAGCAGTTACTCGGGGGGTTTGGACACCATATATTTT.

The chain has TRBV4-3 and TRBJ2-1; D may be TRBD2 (6 bases). V lost 1 base and J 3 bases, leaving 13 bases between the germline ends. The V gene's germline CDR1 is LGHNA and CDR2 YSLEER. This CDR3 spans 16 amino acids. The CDR3 coding sequence is TGCGCCAGCAGCCAAGGATTCGGCGGGGACTACAATGAGCAGTTCTTC. This translates into CASSQGFGGDYNEQFF.

A single count supports this clone. The V gene is TRBV13, the J gene TRBJ1-1; 9 nucleotides match TRBD1. CDR1 and CDR2 (germline): PRHDT, FYEKMQ (reference sequence). After removal of 5 bases from V and 5 bases from J, the junction contained 6 bases not matched to a gene. This CDR3 is 14 amino acids long. The CDR3 coding sequence is TGTGCCAGCAGCCGCCGGGACAGGGTAACTGAAGCTTTCTTT. It yields the protein CASSRRDRVTEAFF.

This chain uses TRBV7-2 with TRBJ2-7; the D gene is possibly TRBD2 (6 bases). Trimming took off 11 bases at V and 2 bases at J, with 13 bases between the two ends. The CDR3 covers 12 residues. Germline CDR1 SGHTA, CDR2 FQGNSA. CDR3 region: CALAVGPYEQYF. DNA for the CDR3: TGTGCCTTAGCGGTTGGTCCCTACGAGCAGTACTTC.

V is TRBV4-3 and J is TRBJ2-1; TRBD2 matches at 9 bases. The germline V gene encodes CDR1 LGHNA and CDR2 YSLEER. The CDR3 covers 16 residues. J was trimmed by 1 base and V by 4 bases; bases with no gene match: 5. CDR3 protein: CASSPRLAGSYNEQFF. The CDR3 bases are TGCGCCAGCAGCCCCCGGCTAGCGGGATCCTACAATGAGCAGTTCTTC.

The J gene is TRBJ2-3, the V gene TRBV5-8; 7 bases align to TRBD2. CDR1 SGHTS and CDR2 YDEGEE come from the germline V gene. V lost 7 bases to trimming and J lost 0 bases; unmatched junction nucleotides: 2. CDR3 size: 13 residues. CDR3 nucleotide sequence: TGTGCCAGCGGGGGGGGTAGCACAGATACGCAGTATTTT. This gives the protein CASGGGSTDTQYF.

The genes are TRBV2 and TRBJ2-2; 10 bases align to TRBD1. J was trimmed by 8 bases and V by 5 bases; bases with no gene match: 8. There are 15 residues in the CDR3. The V gene's germline CDR1 is SNHLY and CDR2 FYNNEI. DNA for the CDR3: TGTGCCAGCAGTTCCGGGACAGGGGTCCGGGGGGAGCTGTTTTTT. Its translation: CASSSGTGVRGELFF.